This is a list of T cell receptor beta chains from one sample in a study of graft-versus-host responses after intestinal transplantation. Method: immunoSEQ multiplex PCR; TCRdb's copy keeps in-frame clones and lacks some. The sample records about 120,000 clones, 90% to 95% being singletons. Antigens for these TCRs are unknown. Sequenced here: unstimulated CD8+ T cells sorted from spleen or lymph node cells, sampled before intestinal transplant. All receptors come from a human donor who received an intestinal transplant. Both conserved end residues are part of each CDR3. D genes are given only for firm matches.

TRBJ1-5 | TRBV15 | . | CATSRDVGTGGNQPQHF
TRBJ2-1 | TRBV7-3 | . | CASSLGISPYNEQFF
TRBJ2-5 | TRBV9 | TRBD1 | CASSVAGAGGVETQYF
TRBJ2-1 | TRBV7-6 | . | CASSLGGTYNEQFF
TRBJ1-2 | TRBV11-2 | TRBD1 | CASSLDRGANYGYTF
TRBJ1-2 | TRBV15 | . | CATSRVSGSGYTF
TRBJ2-1 | TRBV7-6 | . | CASSLEFDNEQFF
TRBJ1-2 | TRBV29-1 | . | CSVQGTANYGYTF
TRBJ2-6 | TRBV5-1 | . | CASSLSQFMSGANVLTF
TRBJ2-7 | TRBV27 | . | CASSSGQTQRHEQYF
TRBJ2-3 | TRBV14 | . | CASSQKRWTDTQYF
TRBJ2-3 | TRBV7-3 | TRBD2 | CASSLGGLAGERETQYF
TRBJ1-2 | TRBV29-1 | . | CSIPRGYGYTF
TRBJ2-7 | TRBV10-2 | . | CASSESIGRGWTDEQYF
TRBJ2-3 | TRBV19 | TRBD1 | CASSPRGQGGTDTQYF
TRBJ1-2 | TRBV15 | . | CATSREGPRTGYGYTF
TRBJ1-1 | TRBV7-3 | . | CASSLRPTSGTEAFF
TRBJ2-5 | TRBV5-8 | . | CASSLGQGGQYQETQYF
TRBJ1-2 | TRBV5-1 | . | CASSFSNYGYTF
TRBJ2-7 | TRBV2 | . | CASSPTESYEQYF
TRBJ2-1 | TRBV7-9 | . | CASSFAGVVYNEQFF
TRBJ2-6 | TRBV2 | . | CASSKYSGANVLTF
TRBJ2-7 | TRBV6-5 | TRBD2 | CASRETSGSSYEQYF
TRBJ1-2 | TRBV9 | . | CASSEGEGSIGYTF
TRBJ1-1 | TRBV6-5 | . | CASSPKENTEAFF
TRBJ2-7 | TRBV20-1 | . | CSANVFGEQYF
TRBJ2-7 | TRBV4-1 | . | CASSQDVRQYF
TRBJ2-3 | TRBV9 | TRBD2 | CASSVEGLAASTDTQYF
TRBJ1-1 | TRBV2 | . | CASSGLNTEAFF
TRBJ2-7 | TRBV6-5 | . | CASKRTESSYEQYF
TRBJ2-7 | TRBV5-1 | TRBD2 | CASSLRSPGGEQYF
TRBJ1-1 | TRBV28 | . | CASTAVMNTEAFF
TRBJ1-2 | TRBV9 | . | CASSVEGRLRNGYTF
TRBJ2-5 | TRBV6-5 | TRBD1 | CASGDTGGSQETQYF
TRBJ2-1 | TRBV6-5 | TRBD2 | CASRLTSGHNEQFF
TRBJ2-1 | TRBV2 | TRBD2 | CASSSFMVGLAANEQFF
TRBJ2-3 | TRBV10-1 | TRBD2 | CASSESVTSGLSTDTQYF
TRBJ2-7 | TRBV27 | . | CASSSTPRGLSYEQYF
TRBJ2-1 | TRBV15 | . | CATSWQGVSSYNEQFF
TRBJ2-2 | TRBV9 | . | CASSVPAGSANTGELFF
TRBJ1-5 | TRBV4-3 | . | CASSQDDGYNQPQHF
TRBJ2-1 | TRBV19 | TRBD2 | CASSPLGGLAGNEQFF
TRBJ2-7 | TRBV9 | . | CASSAGVALSYEQYF
TRBJ2-2 | TRBV25-1 | . | CASSEYEGGTGELFF